The clone carrying this TCR beta chain was observed a few times. Its antigen remains unknown. Other DNA sequences within the sample encode an identical CDR3. The data belong to a study of shared clonotypes between healthy human individuals. General observations from the study: Non-shared clonotypes had lower generation probabilities than clonotypes shared by all four sorted-subset donors.

Germline CDR1 is SGHVS and CDR2 is FNYEAQ. The CDR3 totals 14 residues. The V end was cut by 0 bases, the J end by 2 bases, with 8 bases between. Recent vaccinations or acute infections were absent in the healthy HIV-negative adult donors. A CD45RA+ naive subset and a CD45RA-negative memory subset were split from CD4+ cells. Each PCR replicate from the sorted subsets contained about 200 ng DNA, which is about 30,000 T cell genomes. Clones were read by immunoSEQ multiplex PCR, and TCRdb kept only the in-frame ones, dropping some. Of 400,000 to 600,000 clones in the sample, roughly 95% were seen once. The receptor was isolated from a woman aged 30 to 39 in good health. The J gene is TRBJ2-7, the V gene TRBV7-6; D is unclear. Sequences were obtained from naive CD4+ T cells sorted from blood. The subset here: CD45RA+ positively selected. CDR3 sequence: CASSLAGGPYEQYF. The CDR3 nucleotides read TGTGCCAGCAGCTTAGCGGGCGGACCCTACGAGCAGTACTTC.